This entry concerns a single TCR beta chain. No antigen is known for it. Germline V gene sequence: CDR1 SQVTM, CDR2 ANQGSEA. This CDR3 has 13 amino acids. Trimming took 4 bases from V and 2 from J, leaving 11 bases between them. This sample is drawn from a study of graft-versus-host responses after intestinal transplantation. Study-level points and caveats: Some patients had graft-donor T cell macrochimerism, and their allografts showed high graft-versus-host to host-versus-graft clonal ratios. GvH clones surfaced in recipient marrow, some emerging earlier in ileum or blood.

Clones were read by immunoSEQ multiplex PCR, and TCRdb kept only the in-frame ones, dropping some. Of approximately 71,000 clones listed, more than 70% are singletons. The receptor's source is a human donor who received an intestinal transplant. The material sequenced was unstimulated CD8+ T cells sorted from spleen or lymph node cells, taken before intestinal transplant. The chain couples TRBV29-1 to TRBJ1-1; D is ambiguous. The CDR3: CSVVSWANTEAFF. Written as DNA, the CDR3 is TGCAGCGTTGTATCGTGGGCCAACACTGAAGCTTTCTTT.